This T cell receptor (beta chain) comes out of a study of T cells in women clearing cervical HPV infection. Study summary: Controls were women whose single incident HPV16 infection cleared within 12 months without precancer or cancer.

CDR3 length: 14 amino acids. Looked up from germline, CDR1 is SGHTA and CDR2 is FQGNSA. Clones were sequenced by immunoSEQ multiplex PCR, and TCRdb holds only the in-frame ones, with some missing. The listing contains some 33,000 clones. A note on this clone: The read ends 3 residues shy of where the CDR3 ends; the end is completed using the germline J gene.

This clonotype was obtained from a woman aged 18 to 75 with a cervical HPV16 infection that either progressed to CIN3+ or cleared (not recorded which). The chain carries TRBV7-2 and TRBJ2-3; TRBD2 matches 9 bases. Material: blood buffy coat. CDR3 loop: CASSSRGGRETQYF. The covered CDR3 bases are TGTGCCAGCAGCTCGCGGGGGGGCAGGGAGACG.